This passage covers 5 T cell receptor beta chains from one sample sequenced in a study (dated by TCRdb to the mid-2010s). Library preparation employed RT-PCR. Sequenced using an Illumina MiSeq. TCRdb reran the public reads through fastp at Q25 and MiXCR, keeping productive beta chains. Rows matching on CDR3 protein sequence are summarized as one entry with the most common DNA and genes. This sample comprises about 680,000 distinct CDR3 sequences, over 12% of them detected only once. The ten largest make up roughly 4% of the sample. Sequenced: memory CD4+ T cells from blood. The receptors stem from a female donor in good health, serving as a healthy control.

This clonotype appeared a few times. The chain joins TRBV20-1 to TRBJ1-1, with unresolved D. This CDR3 is built from 14 residues. The V end lost 2 bases, the J end lost 4 bases, and 14 bases lay between the germline ends. CDR1 is DFQATT and CDR2 is SNEGSKA in the germline V gene (reference sequence). The CDR3 DNA reads TGCAGTGCTAGAAAGGCTACAGACTCCACTGAAGCTTTCTTT. Its protein product is CSARKATDSTEAFF.

The chain employs TRBV10-3 and TRBJ2-7; the match to TRBD1 covers 9 bases. CDR3 size: 15 residues. Germline V gene data show CDR1 as ENHRY and CDR2 as SYGVKD. Trimming cost V 7 bases and J 2 bases; bases outside gene matches: 9. CDR3 residues: CAINDGQGPPYEQYF. In DNA form, the CDR3 reads TGTGCCATCAACGACGGACAGGGGCCGCCCTACGAGCAGTACTTC.

This clonotype was counted ten times or more. The chain links TRBV5-4 to TRBJ2-5, with 15 bases aligning to TRBD2. Germline V CDR1 and CDR2: SGHNT, YYREEE (reference sequence). CDR3 length: 17 amino acids. V shed 4 bases, J shed 5 bases, and the junction held 9 bases outside the gene matches. CDR3 nucleotide sequence: TGTGCCAGCAGCCGGACTAGCGGGGGGGCTTCAACGGAGACCCAGTACTTC. This gives the protein CASSRTSGGASTETQYF.

Only a few counts were recorded for this clonotype. The chain combines TRBV20-1 with TRBJ1-1; D remains unclear. Germline V lookup: CDR1 DFQATT, CDR2 SNEGSKA (reference sequence). The V gene lost 6 bases and the J gene lost 3 bases, with 14 bases spanning the gap. The length of the CDR3 is 13 residues. CDR3 protein: CSAWTGEYTEAFF. CDR3 in DNA: TGCAGTGCCTGGACCGGAGAGTACACTGAAGCTTTCTTT.

This clonotype has a count of ten or more. The V call is TRBV9, the J call TRBJ2-4, with 10 bases matching TRBD2. CDR3 length: 17 residues. Trimming removed 5 bases from V and 5 bases from J; junction bases left unmatched: 13. CDR1 SGDLS and CDR2 YYNGEE come from the germline V gene. This CDR3 reads CASSRGRLAGAENIQYF. The CDR3 coding sequence is TGTGCCAGCAGTAGAGGTAGGCTAGCGGGGGCCGAAAACATTCAGTACTTC. Drawing the rest from reference TRBV9 and TRBJ2-4, the complete variable domain is DSGVTQTPKHLITATGQRVTLRCSPRSGDLSVYWYQQSLDQGLQFLIQYYNGEERAKGNILERFSAQQFPDLHSELNLSSLELGDSALYFCASSRGRLAGAENIQYFGAGTRLSVL.